This T cell receptor beta chain was identified during a study of blood T cell repertoires in COVID-19. As handled by the study authors: The authors estimated nucleated cell counts from reference gene primer amplification. TCRdb keeps only in-frame clones here, not all; method: immunoSEQ multiplex PCR. The DNA gave D and trimming, while V, J and clone size come from that table. The sample yields roughly 100,000 clones, 70% to 90% seen once. Material: peripheral blood. The sequence was obtained from a man aged 45 to 65 in a cohort sampled during active COVID-19.

This CDR3 is CASSAGDPIYGYTF. DNA for the CDR3: TGTGCCAGCAGCGCCGGTGATCCCATCTATGGCTACACCTTC. The gene calls are TRBV9 and TRBJ1-2; D gene ambiguous. CDR3 length: 14 residues. V lost 3 bases and J lost 4, with 13 bases in between. The germline V gene has CDR1 SGDLS and CDR2 YYNGEE.